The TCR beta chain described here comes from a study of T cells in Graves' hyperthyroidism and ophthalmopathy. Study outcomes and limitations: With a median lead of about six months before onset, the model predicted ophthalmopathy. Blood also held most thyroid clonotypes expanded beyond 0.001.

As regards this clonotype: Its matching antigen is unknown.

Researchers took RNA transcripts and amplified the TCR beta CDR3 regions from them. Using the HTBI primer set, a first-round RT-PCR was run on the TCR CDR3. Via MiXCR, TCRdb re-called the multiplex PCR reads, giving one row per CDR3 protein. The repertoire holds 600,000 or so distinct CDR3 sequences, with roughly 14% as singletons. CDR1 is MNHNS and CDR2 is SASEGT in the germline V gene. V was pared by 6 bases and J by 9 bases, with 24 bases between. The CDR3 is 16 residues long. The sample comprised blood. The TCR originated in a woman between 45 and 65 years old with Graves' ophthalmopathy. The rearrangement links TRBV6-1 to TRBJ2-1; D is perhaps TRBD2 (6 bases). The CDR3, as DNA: TGTGCCAGCAGCCGGAGAGGGGCAGGGACTGGGGTTGAGCAGTTCTTC. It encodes CASSRRGAGTGVEQFF.